What follows is one T cell receptor beta chain and its context. Its antigen is not known. This sample was taken from a study of identical twins. Study-wide findings and caveats: Cross-sectional statistical analysis was relied on for the conclusions, without the same donors being followed.

Carrying unique molecular identifiers, the cDNA also gained a universal primer site through template switching. TCRdb processed the 5' RACE reads anew with MiXCR; each CDR3 protein has one entry. The repertoire has about 550,000 distinct CDR3 sequences, approximately 20% of them found once; the top ten carry about 0.5%. These data were also reused for a study on yellow fever vaccine responses in identical twins.

The sequenced sample was CD4+ T cells sorted from blood. This receptor was obtained from a woman aged 18-29 years in good health.

The CDR3: CASSLRGSTALLAKNIQYF. CDR3 nucleotides: TGTGCCAGCAGTTTGAGGGGATCGACTGCGCTACTAGCCAAAAACATTCAGTACTTC. V gene TRBV28 combines with J gene TRBJ2-4, with D tentatively TRBD1 or TRBD2 (5 bases each). CDR1 and CDR2 from the germline V gene are MDHEN and SYDVKM. The CDR3 has 19 residues. V was trimmed by 3 bases and J by 0 bases, leaving 21 bases between them.